This T cell receptor (beta chain) was profiled in a study of blood T cells in healthy people across ages. In its sample, this clonotype was seen many times. A second PCR of roughly 7 to 11 cycles used a sample-barcoded 5' primer and a J-beta primer mix. TCRdb used MiXCR to reprocess the 5' RACE reads, holding one entry per CDR3 protein. Of some 750,000 distinct CDR3 sequences listed, around a fifth are singletons. In germline, CDR1 is DFQATT, CDR2 SNEGSKA (reference sequence). V was clipped by 3 bases and J by 3 bases, with 9 bases between them. The CDR3 spans 12 residues. The specimen sequenced was blood. This sequence was found in a man aged 65 to 85 in good health. The chain joins TRBV20-1 to TRBJ2-7; no firm D call. In DNA form, the CDR3 reads TGCAGTGCTAGCTGGGCCATCTACGAGCAGTACTTC. Protein: CSASWAIYEQYF.